Listed below are T cell receptor beta chains from one sample, sequenced in a study of T-cell reconstitution after alpha-beta-depleted transplantation in children. TCRdb itself ran the PCR reads through MiXCR, one entry per CDR3 protein. There are hundreds of thousands of distinct CDR3 sequences in the sample; 10% to 15% occur only once, and approximately 2% lies in the top ten. Sequenced material: PBMCs, mostly from graft donor cells, taken 360 days after TCRalphabeta/CD19-depleted stem cell transplant. The origin of the receptors is a male patient younger than 18 who had a stem cell transplant for acute myeloid leukemia, so the T cells may come from the graft donor. CDR3s include the opening cysteine and the closing phenylalanine or tryptophan. Fields, in order: clone size, V gene, D gene, J gene, CDR3 DNA, CDR3 protein. A D gene is named only where the DNA matches it firmly. For some rows the clone size is stated as once, few or many, or as a class when expanded; others skip it.

>few|TRBV7-3|TRBD2|TRBJ2-3
TGTGCCAGCAGCCCAAGAAGAGGACTAGCGCTAACCCCGAGCACAGATACGCAGTATTTT
CASSPRRGLALTPSTDTQYF
>many|TRBV7-3|TRBD2|TRBJ2-1
TGTGCCAGCAGCTTCCGACTAGCTGACAATGAGCAGTTCTTC
CASSFRLADNEQFF
>many|TRBV5-1|.|TRBJ2-5
TGCGCCAGCAGCCTTCTATTAGGCCCGCAAGAGACCCAGTACTTC
CASSLLLGPQETQYF
>.|TRBV28|.|TRBJ2-1
TGTGCCAGCAGTTCCGTTCTCGGCCCGGGTAAGCAGTTCTTC
CASSSVLGPGKQFF
>.|TRBV4-2|.|TRBJ2-7
TGTGCCAGCAGCCAAGATCTCAGGGCCAGGGAGCAGTACTTC
CASSQDLRAREQYF
>.|TRBV18|.|TRBJ1-5
TGTGCCAGCTCACCAAGGTCAGAGGGGCCCCAGCATTTT
CASSPRSEGPQHF
>once|TRBV20-1|TRBD2|TRBJ2-3
TGCAGTGCTAGATCACCCCGGCGGGCGGGAGCTAGCACAGATACGCAGTATTTT
CSARSPRRAGASTDTQYF
>few|TRBV12-3/TRBV12-4|.|TRBJ2-7
TGTGCCAGCAGTCCACGGGGGATAAGCTCCTACGAGCAGTACTTC
CASSPRGISSYEQYF
>few|TRBV20-1|.|TRBJ2-3
TGCAGTGCTCAGGACACAGATACGCAGTATTTT
CSAQDTDTQYF
>.|TRBV5-1|.|TRBJ2-2
TGCGCCAGCAGCCCCGGATGGGGGGTTTACACCGGGGAGCTGTTTTTT
CASSPGWGVYTGELFF
>many|TRBV20-1|.|TRBJ1-2
TGCAGGGCCGGGGGCTCCCTCTATGGCTACACCTTC
CRAGGSLYGYTF
>.|TRBV28|.|TRBJ1-3
TGTGCCAGCAGTCTCTCTTTTGGGCTGGGACACACCATATATTTT
CASSLSFGLGHTIYF
>many|TRBV29-1|TRBD1|TRBJ2-7
TGCAGCGGGACAGGGCTGTCCTACGAGCAGTACTTC
CSGTGLSYEQYF
>many|TRBV11-2|.|TRBJ2-5
TGTGCCAGCAGCTTCTGGGGGCTGGAGACCCAGTACTTC
CASSFWGLETQYF
>.|TRBV27|TRBD1|TRBJ1-1
TGTGCCAGCAGTTTATCGGCAGGGGGCAAAGCTTTCTTT
CASSLSAGGKAFF
>few|TRBV12-3/TRBV12-4|.|TRBJ1-1
TGTGCCAGTGGGGACTCCGGGACCGCGCACACTGAAGCTTTCTTT
CASGDSGTAHTEAFF
>.|TRBV5-6|TRBD1|TRBJ2-7
TGTGCCAGCAGCCCAGACAGGGTATCCGAGCAGTACTTC
CASSPDRVSEQYF
>few|TRBV7-9|.|TRBJ2-1
TGTGCCAGCAGCTTAGCCCTAGCACCGAACAATGAGCAGTTCTTC
CASSLALAPNNEQFF
>.|TRBV28|TRBD1|TRBJ2-3
TGTGCCAGCAGTTCGGGACAGGGGACTGGCACAGATACGCAGTATTTT
CASSSGQGTGTDTQYF
>few|TRBV7-6|TRBD1|TRBJ2-4
TGTGCCAGCAGCTTATTGGACAGGGGGGCCAAAAACATTCAGTACTTC
CASSLLDRGAKNIQYF
>many|TRBV10-2|.|TRBJ2-3
TGCGCCAGCAGTGATAAGACCCGCTACACAGATACGCAGTATTTT
CASSDKTRYTDTQYF
>.|TRBV29-1|TRBD2|TRBJ2-3
TGCAGCGTGCGAACTAGCGGATACACAGATACGCAGTATTTT
CSVRTSGYTDTQYF
>few|TRBV20-1|TRBD2|TRBJ2-7
TGCAGTGCTAGAGATTCCCTAGCGGGAGTCATACACGAGCAGTACTTC
CSARDSLAGVIHEQYF
>few|TRBV20-1|.|TRBJ1-1
TGCAGTGCTAGAGTTTCTAACTCCAACGAAGCTTTCTTT
CSARVSNSNEAFF
>.|TRBV11-2|.|TRBJ2-1
TGTGCCAGCAGCTTAGTACCTAGACACAACCAACCCCTATCCAACAATGAGCAGTTCTTC
CASSLVPRHNQPLSNNEQFF
>many|TRBV3-1|TRBD2|TRBJ2-5
TGTGCCAGCAACCCACTAGCGGGAGGAGAGACCCAGTACTTC
CASNPLAGGETQYF